This T cell receptor (beta chain) was captured by sequencing in a study of sequential checkpoint blockade in melanoma. For the study at large: First-line arms were nivolumab then ipilimumab, or the reverse, randomized 1:1. Both treatment sequences were followed by maintenance nivolumab.

Treatment denoted: randomized to nivolumab then ipilimumab (arm A) or the reverse (arm B). No patient had prior DNA-damaging chemotherapy. From thawed PBMCs, live CD3+CD8+ cells negative for CD19 and CD56 were sorted. Libraries were prepared by immunoSEQ multiplex PCR; TCRdb keeps only in-frame clonotypes and omits some of them. In the table there are fewer than 30,000 clones, 75% to 85% of which are singletons. With 3 bases removed from V and 3 bases from J, the gap between germline ends came to 17 bases. The CDR3 runs to 17 residues. From germline, CDR1 is SGHAT and CDR2 FQNNGV. This receptor was obtained from a human donor with melanoma. Sequencing was performed on CD8+ T cells sorted from blood (inferred from file names), taken from a patient given nivolumab and ipilimumab in sequence. The chain combines TRBV11-2 with TRBJ2-2; no clear D. CDR3: CASSLGYSSPDTGELFF. CDR3 nucleotides: TGTGCCAGCAGCTTGGGCTATTCTTCCCCGGACACCGGGGAGCTGTTTTTT.